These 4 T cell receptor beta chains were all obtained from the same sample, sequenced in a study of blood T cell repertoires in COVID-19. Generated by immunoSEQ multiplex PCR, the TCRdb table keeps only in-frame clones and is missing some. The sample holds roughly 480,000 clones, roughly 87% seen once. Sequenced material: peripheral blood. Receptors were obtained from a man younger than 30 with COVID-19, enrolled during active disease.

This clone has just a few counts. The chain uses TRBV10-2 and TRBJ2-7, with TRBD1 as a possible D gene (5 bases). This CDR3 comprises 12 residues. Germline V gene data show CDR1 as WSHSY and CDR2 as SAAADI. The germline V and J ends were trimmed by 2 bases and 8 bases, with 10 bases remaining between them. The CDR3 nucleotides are TGCGCCAGCAGTGAGGGGGCAGAGAAGCAGTACTTC. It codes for CASSEGAEKQYF.

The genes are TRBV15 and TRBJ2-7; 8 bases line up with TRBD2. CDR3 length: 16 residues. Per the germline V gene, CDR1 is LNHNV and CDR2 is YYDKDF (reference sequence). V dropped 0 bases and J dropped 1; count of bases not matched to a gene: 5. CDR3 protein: CATSREGGRTSYEQYF. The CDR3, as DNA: TGTGCCACCAGCAGAGAAGGCGGGAGGACGTCCTACGAGCAGTACTTC.

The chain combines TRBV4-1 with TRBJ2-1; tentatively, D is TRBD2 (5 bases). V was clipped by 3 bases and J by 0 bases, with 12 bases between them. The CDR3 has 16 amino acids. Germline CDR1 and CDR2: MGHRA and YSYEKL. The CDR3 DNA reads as TGCGCCAGCAGCCAGCACTCCACTAGCTCCTACAATGAGCAGTTCTTC. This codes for CASSQHSTSSYNEQFF.

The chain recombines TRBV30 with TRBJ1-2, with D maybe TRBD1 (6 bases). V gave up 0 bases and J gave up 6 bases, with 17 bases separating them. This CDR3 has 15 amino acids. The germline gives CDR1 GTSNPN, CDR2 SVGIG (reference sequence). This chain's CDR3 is CAWSVLRGNRHGYTF. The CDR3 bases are TGTGCCTGGAGTGTACTCAGGGGAAATAGGCATGGCTACACCTTC.